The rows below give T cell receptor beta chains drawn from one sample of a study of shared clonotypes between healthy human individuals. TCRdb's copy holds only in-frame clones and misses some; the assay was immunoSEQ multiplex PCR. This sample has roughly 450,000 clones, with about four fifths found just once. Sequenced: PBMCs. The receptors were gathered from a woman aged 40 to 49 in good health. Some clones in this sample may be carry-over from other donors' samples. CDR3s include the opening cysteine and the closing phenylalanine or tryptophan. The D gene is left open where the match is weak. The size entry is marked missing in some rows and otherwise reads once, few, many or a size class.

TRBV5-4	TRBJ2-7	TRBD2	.	CASSLGLAGESYEQYF	TGTGCCAGCAGCTTGGGACTAGCGGGAGAGTCTTACGAGCAGTACTTC
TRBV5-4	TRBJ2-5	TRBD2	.	CASSLTLAGAETQYF	TGTGCCAGCAGCCTAACGCTAGCGGGAGCGGAGACCCAGTACTTC
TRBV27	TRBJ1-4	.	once	CASRRRQGTNEKLFF	TGTGCCAGCAGAAGGCGTCAGGGGACTAATGAAAAACTGTTTTTT
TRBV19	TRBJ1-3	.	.	CASSMAGAGNTIYF	TGTGCCAGTAGTATGGCAGGGGCTGGAAACACCATATATTTT
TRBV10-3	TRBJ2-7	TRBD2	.	CAISDSGTSGPYEQYF	TGTGCCATCAGTGACTCCGGGACTAGCGGACCCTACGAGCAGTACTTC
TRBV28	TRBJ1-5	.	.	CASSSTTRDNQPQHF	TGTGCCAGCAGTTCTACCACGAGGGACAATCAGCCCCAGCATTTT
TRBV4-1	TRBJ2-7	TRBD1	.	CASSHQGAGTYEQYF	TGCGCCAGCAGCCACCAGGGGGCGGGGACCTACGAGCAGTACTTC
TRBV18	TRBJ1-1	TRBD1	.	CASSPLGQGSAEAFF	TGTGCCAGCTCACCCTTGGGACAGGGATCGGCTGAAGCTTTCTTT
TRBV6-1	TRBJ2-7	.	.	CASSQLVEQYF	TGTGCCAGCAGTCAGTTGGTCGAGCAGTACTTC
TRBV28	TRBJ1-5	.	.	CASSFRGYGNQPQHF	TGTGCCAGCAGTTTTCGAGGGTACGGCAATCAGCCCCAGCATTTT
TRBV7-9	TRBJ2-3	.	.	CASSLGELSADTQYF	TGTGCCAGCAGCTTAGGAGAGTTGAGTGCAGATACGCAGTATTTT
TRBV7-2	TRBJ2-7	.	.	CASSLVMDTYEQYF	TGTGCCAGCAGCTTAGTTATGGACACCTACGAGCAGTACTTC
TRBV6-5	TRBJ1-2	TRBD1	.	CASRLETGSRGYTF	TGTGCCAGCAGGCTGGAGACAGGGAGTCGGGGCTACACCTTC
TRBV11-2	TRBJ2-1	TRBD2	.	CASSREGNEQFF	TGTGCCAGCAGCCGGGAGGGGAATGAGCAGTTCTTC
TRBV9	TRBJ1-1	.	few	CASSLQANTEAFF	TGTGCCAGCAGCTTACAGGCGAACACTGAAGCTTTCTTT
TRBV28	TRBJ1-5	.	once	CASSSTGSNQPQHF	TGTGCCAGCAGTTCCACAGGGAGCAATCAGCCCCAGCATTTT
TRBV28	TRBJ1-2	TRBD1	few	CASGDRGYGYTF	TGTGCCAGCGGGGACAGGGGCTATGGCTACACCTTC